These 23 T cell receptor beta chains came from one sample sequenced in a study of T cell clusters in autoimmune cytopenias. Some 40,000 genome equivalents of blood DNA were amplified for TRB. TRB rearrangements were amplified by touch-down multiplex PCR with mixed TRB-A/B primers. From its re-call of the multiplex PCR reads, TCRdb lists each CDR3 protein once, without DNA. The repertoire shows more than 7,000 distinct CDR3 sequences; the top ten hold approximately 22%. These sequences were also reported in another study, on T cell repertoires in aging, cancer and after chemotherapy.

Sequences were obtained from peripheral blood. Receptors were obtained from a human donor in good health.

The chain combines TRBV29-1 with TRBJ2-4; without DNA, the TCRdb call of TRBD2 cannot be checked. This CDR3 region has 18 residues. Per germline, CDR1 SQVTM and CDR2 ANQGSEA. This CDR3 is CSVEERGTSGRVKNIQYF.

The CDR3 region is CASSSTGLTNQPQHF. This chain joins TRBV28 and TRBJ1-5. Per the germline V gene, CDR1 is MDHEN and CDR2 is SYDVKM. The CDR3 has 15 residues.

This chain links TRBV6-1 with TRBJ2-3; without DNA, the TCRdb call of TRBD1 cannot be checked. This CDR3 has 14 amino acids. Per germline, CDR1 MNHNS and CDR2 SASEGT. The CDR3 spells CASKPGASTDTQYF.

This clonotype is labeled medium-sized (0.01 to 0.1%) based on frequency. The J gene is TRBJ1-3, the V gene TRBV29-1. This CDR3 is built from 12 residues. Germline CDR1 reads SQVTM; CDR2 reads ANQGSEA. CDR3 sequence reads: CSVVSEGNTIYF.

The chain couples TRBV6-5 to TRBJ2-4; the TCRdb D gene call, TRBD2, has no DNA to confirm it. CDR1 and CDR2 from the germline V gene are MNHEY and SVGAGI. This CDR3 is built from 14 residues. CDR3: CASTPPDRKNIQYF.

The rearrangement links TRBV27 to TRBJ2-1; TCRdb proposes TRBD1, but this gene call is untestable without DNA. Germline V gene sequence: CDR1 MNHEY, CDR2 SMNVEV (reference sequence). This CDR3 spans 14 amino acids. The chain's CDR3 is CASRPGFRGDEQFF.

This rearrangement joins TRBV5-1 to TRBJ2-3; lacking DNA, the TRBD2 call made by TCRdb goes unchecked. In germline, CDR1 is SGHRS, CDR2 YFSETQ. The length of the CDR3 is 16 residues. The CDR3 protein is CASSERGGPGTDTQYF.

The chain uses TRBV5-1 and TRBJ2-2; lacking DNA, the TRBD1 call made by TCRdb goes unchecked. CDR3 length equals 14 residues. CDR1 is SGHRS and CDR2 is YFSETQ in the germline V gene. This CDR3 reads CASSLGENTGELFF.

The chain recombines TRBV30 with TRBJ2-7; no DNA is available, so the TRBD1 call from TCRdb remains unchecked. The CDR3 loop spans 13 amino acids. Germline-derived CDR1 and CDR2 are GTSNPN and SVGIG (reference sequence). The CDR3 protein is CAWSRGPPYEQYF. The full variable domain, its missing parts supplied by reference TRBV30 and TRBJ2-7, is SQTIHQWPATLVQPVGSPLSLECTVEGTSNPNLYWYRQAAGRGLQLLFYSVGIGQISSEVPQNLSASRPQDRQFILSSKKLLLSDSGFYLCAWSRGPPYEQYFGPGTRLTVT.

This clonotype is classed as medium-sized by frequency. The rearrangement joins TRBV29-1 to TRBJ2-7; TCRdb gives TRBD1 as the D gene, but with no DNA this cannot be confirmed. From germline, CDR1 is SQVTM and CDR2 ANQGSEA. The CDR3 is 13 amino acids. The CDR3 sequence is CSVGLGGTYEQYF.

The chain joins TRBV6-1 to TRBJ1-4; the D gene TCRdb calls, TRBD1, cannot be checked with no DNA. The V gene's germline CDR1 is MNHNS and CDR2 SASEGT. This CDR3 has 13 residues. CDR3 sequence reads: CAIGRGSGEKLFF.

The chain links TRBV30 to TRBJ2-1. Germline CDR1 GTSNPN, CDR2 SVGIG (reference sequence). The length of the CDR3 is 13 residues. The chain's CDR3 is CAWDRSSYNEQFF.

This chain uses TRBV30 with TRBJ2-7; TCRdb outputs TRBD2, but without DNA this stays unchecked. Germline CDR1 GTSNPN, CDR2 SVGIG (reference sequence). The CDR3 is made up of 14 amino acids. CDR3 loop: CAWSAPLTPEEQYF.

The CDR3 here is CASSLTSGIEQYF. The rearrangement links TRBV6-2 or TRBV6-3 to TRBJ2-7; TCRdb indicates TRBD2, and absent DNA this call remains unverified. The germline gives CDR1 MNHEY, CDR2 SVGEGT. This CDR3 is 13 amino acids long.

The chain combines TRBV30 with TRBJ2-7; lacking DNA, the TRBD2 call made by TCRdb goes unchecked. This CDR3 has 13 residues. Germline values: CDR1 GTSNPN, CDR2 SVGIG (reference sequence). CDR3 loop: CAWNPGGEYEQYF.

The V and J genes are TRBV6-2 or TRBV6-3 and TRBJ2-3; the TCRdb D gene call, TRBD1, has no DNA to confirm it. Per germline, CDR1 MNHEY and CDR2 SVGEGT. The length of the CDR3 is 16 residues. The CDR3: CASSYGGPTSRDTQYF.

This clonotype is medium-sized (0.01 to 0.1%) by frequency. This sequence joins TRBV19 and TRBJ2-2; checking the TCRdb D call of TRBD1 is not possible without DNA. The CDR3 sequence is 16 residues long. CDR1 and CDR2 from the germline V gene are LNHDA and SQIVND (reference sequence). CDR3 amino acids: CASIRGQGEYTGELFF. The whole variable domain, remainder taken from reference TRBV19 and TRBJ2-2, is DGGITQSPKYLFRKEGQNVTLSCEQNLNHDAMYWYRQDPGQGLRLIYYSQIVNDFQKGDIAEGYSVSREKKESFPLTVTSAQKNPTAFYLCASIRGQGEYTGELFFGEGSRLTVL.

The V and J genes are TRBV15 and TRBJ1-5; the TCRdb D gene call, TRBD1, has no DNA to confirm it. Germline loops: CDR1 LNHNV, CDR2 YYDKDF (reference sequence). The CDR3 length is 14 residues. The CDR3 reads CATCLGTGNQPQHF.

The CDR3 protein is CASRGPGQGSYNEQFF. This sequence joins TRBV6-5 and TRBJ2-1; no DNA is available, so the TRBD1 call from TCRdb remains unchecked. Germline V gene data show CDR1 as MNHEY and CDR2 as SVGAGI. The CDR3 covers 16 residues.

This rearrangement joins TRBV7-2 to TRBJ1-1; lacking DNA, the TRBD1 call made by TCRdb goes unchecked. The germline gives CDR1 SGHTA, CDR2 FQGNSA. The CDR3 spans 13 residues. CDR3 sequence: CASREGQHLEAFF.

CDR3 protein: CASTQDRQNTEAFF. The V call is TRBV12-3 or TRBV12-4, the J call TRBJ1-1; TCRdb's assignment of TRBD1 cannot be checked, as there is no DNA. The CDR3 totals 14 residues.

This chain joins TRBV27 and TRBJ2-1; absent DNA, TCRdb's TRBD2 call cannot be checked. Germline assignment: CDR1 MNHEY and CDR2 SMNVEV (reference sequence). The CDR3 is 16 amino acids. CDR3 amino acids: CASSLPTSGRAGEQFF.

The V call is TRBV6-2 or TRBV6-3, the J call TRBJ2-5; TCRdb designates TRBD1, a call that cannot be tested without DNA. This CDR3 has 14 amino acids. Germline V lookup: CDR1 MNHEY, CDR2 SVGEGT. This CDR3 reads CASSLTGGQETQYF.